This T cell receptor (beta chain) appears in the sequencing data of a study of control samples from healthy donors and cancer patients. Germline CDR1 reads MGHDK; CDR2 reads SYGVNS. The CDR3 is made up of 13 amino acids. The trim removed 10 bases at V and 2 bases at J, leaving 8 bases unmatched. Profiling relied on immunoSEQ multiplex PCR, and the TCRdb table lists in-frame clones only, not all of them. This table has some 51,000 clones, roughly 86% appearing once. This TCR came from a man aged 50 to 60 in good health. The chain employs TRBV25-1 and TRBJ2-7; 7 bases match TRBD2. Sequenced material: blood. The CDR3 DNA sequence: TGTGCCACCACCGGGACTACAACCTACGAGCAGTACTTC. Its protein product is CATTGTTTYEQYF.